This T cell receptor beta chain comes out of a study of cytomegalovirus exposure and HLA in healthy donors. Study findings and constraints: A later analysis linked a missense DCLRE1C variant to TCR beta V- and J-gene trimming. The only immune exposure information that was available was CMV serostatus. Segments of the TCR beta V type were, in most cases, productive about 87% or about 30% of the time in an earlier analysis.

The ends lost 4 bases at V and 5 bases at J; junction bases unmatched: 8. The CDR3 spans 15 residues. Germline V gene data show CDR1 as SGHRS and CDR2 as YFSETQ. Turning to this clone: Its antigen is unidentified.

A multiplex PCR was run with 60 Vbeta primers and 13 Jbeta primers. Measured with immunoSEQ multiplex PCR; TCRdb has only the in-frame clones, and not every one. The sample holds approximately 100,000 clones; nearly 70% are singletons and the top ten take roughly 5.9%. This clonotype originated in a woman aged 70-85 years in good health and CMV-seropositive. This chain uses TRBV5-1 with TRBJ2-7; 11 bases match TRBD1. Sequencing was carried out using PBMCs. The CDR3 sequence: CASSNGQGAVDEQYF. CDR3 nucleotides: TGCGCCAGCAGCAATGGACAGGGGGCCGTGGACGAGCAGTACTTC.